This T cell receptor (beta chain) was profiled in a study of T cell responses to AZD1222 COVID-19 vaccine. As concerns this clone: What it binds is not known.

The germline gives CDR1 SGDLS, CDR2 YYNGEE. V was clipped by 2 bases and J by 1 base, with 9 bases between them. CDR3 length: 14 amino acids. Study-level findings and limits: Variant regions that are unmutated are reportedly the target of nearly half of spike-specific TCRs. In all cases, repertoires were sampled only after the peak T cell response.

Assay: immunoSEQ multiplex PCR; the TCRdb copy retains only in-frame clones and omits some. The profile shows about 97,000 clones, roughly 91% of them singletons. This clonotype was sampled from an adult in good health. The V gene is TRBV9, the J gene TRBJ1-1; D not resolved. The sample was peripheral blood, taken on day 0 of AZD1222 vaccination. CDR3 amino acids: CASSVSSQNTEAFF. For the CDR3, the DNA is TGTGCCAGCAGCGTTTCCAGTCAGAACACTGAAGCTTTCTTT.